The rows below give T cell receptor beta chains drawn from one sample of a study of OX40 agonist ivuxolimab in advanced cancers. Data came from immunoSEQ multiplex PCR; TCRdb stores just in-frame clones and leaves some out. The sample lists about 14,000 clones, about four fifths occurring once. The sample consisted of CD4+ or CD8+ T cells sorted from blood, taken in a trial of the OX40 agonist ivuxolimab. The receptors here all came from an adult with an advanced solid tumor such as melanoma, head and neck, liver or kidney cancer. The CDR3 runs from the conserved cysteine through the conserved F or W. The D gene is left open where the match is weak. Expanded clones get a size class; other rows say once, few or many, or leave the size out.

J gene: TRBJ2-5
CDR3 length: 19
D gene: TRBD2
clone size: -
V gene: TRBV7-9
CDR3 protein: CASSVGLAGGPLSQETQYF
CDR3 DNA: TGTGCCAGCAGCGTGGGACTAGCGGGAGGGCCCCTTAGCCAAGAGACCCAGTACTTC

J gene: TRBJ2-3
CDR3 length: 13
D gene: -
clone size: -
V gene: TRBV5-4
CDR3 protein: CASSFPGPDTQYF
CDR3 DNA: TGTGCCAGCAGCTTTCCCGGCCCCGATACGCAGTATTTT

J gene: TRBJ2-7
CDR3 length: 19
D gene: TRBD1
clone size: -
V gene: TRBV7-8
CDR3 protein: CASELSNLGQGVSSYEQYF
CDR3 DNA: TGTGCCAGCGAACTAAGCAATCTCGGACAGGGTGTCTCCTCCTACGAGCAGTACTTC

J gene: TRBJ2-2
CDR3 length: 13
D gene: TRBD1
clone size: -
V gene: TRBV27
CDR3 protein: CASRDSFTGELFF
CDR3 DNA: TGTGCCAGCCGGGACAGCTTCACCGGGGAGCTGTTTTTT

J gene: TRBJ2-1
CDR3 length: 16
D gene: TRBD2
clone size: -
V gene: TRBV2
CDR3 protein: CASGVTAGVSYNEQFF
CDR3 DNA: TGTGCCAGCGGGGTAACAGCGGGAGTCTCCTACAATGAGCAGTTCTTC

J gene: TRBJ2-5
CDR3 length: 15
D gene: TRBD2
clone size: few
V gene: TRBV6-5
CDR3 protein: CASTEAGGLRETQYF
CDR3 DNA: TGTGCCAGCACCGAGGCGGGGGGCTTGAGGGAGACCCAGTACTTC

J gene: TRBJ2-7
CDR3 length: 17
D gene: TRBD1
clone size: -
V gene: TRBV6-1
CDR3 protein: CASSERLSGTAPYEQYF
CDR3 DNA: TGTGCCAGCAGTGAAAGGTTATCCGGGACAGCTCCCTACGAGCAGTACTTC

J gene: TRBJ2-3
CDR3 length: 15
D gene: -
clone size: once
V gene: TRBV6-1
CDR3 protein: CASSEPFYSTDTQYF
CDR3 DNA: TGTGCCAGCAGTGAACCATTCTATAGCACAGATACGCAGTATTTT

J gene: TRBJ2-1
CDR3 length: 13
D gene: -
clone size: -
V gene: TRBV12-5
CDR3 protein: CASGTNSYNEQFF
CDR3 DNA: TGTGCTAGTGGGACAAATTCCTACAATGAGCAGTTCTTC

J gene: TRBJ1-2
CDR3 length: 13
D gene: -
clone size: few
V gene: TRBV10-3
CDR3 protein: CAISEFREDGYTF
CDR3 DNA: TGTGCCATCAGTGAGTTCCGGGAGGATGGCTACACCTTC

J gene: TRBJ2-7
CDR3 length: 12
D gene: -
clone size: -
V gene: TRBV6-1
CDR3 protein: CASRDGAGEQYF
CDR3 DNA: TGTGCCAGCCGTGACGGGGCGGGCGAGCAGTACTTC

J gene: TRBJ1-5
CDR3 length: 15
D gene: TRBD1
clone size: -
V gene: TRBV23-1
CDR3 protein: CASSQSLGGIQPQHF
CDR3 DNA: TGCGCCAGCAGTCAATCCTTAGGGGGCATACAGCCCCAGCATTTT

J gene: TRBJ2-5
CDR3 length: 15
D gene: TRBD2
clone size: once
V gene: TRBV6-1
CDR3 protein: CASSLAGGEQETQYF
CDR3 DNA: TGTGCCAGCAGCTTAGCGGGGGGAGAGCAAGAGACCCAGTACTTC

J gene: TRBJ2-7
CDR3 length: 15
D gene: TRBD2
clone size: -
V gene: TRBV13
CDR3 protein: CASSLASGLVTEQYF
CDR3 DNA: TGTGCCAGCAGCTTAGCCTCGGGACTAGTCACAGAGCAGTACTTC

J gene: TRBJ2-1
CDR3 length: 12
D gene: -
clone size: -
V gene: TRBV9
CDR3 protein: CASSTARTEQFF
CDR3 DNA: TGTGCCAGCAGCACCGCCCGGACGGAGCAGTTCTTC

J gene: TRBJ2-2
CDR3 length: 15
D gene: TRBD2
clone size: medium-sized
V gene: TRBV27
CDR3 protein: CASSLTSGVTGELFF
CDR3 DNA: TGTGCCAGCAGCCTTACTAGCGGGGTCACCGGGGAGCTGTTTTTT

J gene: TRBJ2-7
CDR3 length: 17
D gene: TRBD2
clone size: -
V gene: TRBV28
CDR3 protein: CASSPGLAGLESYEQYF
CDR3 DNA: TGTGCCAGCAGTCCGGGACTAGCGGGACTGGAATCCTACGAGCAGTACTTC

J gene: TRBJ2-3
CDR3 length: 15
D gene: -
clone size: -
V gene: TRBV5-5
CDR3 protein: CASSALDHLTDTQYF
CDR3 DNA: TGTGCCAGCAGCGCTCTAGATCACCTCACAGATACGCAGTATTTT

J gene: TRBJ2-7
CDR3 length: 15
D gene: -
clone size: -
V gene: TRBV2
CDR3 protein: CASGPSGVGVHEQYF
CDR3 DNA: TGTGCCAGCGGGCCCTCGGGGGTAGGGGTCCACGAGCAGTACTTC

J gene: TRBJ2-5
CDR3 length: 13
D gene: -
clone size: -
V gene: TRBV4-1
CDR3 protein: CASSQDERETQYF
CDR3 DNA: TGCGCCAGCAGCCAAGATGAGAGAGAGACCCAGTACTTC

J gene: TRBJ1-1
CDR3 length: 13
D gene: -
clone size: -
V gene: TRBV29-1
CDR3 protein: CSAEGGLHTEAFF
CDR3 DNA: TGCAGCGCGGAGGGGGGGCTTCACACTGAAGCTTTCTTT

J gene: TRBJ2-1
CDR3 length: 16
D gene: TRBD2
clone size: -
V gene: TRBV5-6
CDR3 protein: CASSLGGLAGYNEQFF
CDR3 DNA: TGTGCCAGCAGCTTGGGCGGACTAGCGGGTTACAATGAGCAGTTCTTC

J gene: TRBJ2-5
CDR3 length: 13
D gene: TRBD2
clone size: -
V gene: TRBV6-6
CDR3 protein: CASSGGGGETQYF
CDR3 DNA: TGTGCCAGCAGTGGTGGCGGGGGAGAGACCCAGTACTTC

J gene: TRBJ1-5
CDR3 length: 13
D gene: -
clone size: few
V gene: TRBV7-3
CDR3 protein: CASSLTVSQPQHF
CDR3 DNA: TGTGCCAGCAGCTTAACAGTGTCTCAGCCCCAGCATTTT

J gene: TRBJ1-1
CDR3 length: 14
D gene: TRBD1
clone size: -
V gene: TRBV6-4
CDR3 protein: CASNNRQGNTEAFF
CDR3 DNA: TGTGCCAGCAACAACCGACAGGGGAACACTGAAGCTTTCTTT

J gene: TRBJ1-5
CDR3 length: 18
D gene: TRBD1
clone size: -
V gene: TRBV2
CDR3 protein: CASSEGDRVGISNQPQHF
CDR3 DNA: TGTGCCAGCAGTGAAGGGGACAGGGTGGGGATTAGCAATCAGCCCCAGCATTTT

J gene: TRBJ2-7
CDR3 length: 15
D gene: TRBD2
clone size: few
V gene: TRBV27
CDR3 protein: CASRAGTSVSYEQYF
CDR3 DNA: TGTGCCAGCAGAGCCGGGACTAGCGTTTCCTACGAGCAGTACTTC

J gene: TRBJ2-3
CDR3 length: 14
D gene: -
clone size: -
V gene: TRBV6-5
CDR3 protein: CASSYSHLTDTQYF
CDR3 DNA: TGTGCCAGCAGTTATTCTCATCTTACAGATACGCAGTATTTT

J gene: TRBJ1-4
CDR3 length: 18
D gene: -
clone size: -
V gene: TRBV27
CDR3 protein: CASSLSIIWAAMGEKLFF
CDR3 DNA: TGTGCCAGCAGTTTATCGATAATTTGGGCCGCCATGGGTGAAAAACTGTTTTTT

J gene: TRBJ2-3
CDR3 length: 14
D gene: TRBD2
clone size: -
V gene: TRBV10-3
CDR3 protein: CAISGTSPTDTQYF
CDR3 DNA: TGTGCCATCTCCGGGACTAGTCCCACAGATACGCAGTATTTT

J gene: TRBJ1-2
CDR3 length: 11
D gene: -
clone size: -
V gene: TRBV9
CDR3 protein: CASLGLGGYTF
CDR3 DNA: TGTGCCAGCTTGGGACTGGGCGGCTACACCTTC

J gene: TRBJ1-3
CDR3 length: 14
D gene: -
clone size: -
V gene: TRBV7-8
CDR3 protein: CASNPRGSGNTIYF
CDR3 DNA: TGTGCCAGCAACCCACGAGGGTCCGGAAACACCATATATTTT

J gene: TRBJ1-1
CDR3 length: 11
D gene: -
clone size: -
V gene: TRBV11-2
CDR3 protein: CASSLLTEAFF
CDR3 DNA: TGTGCCAGCAGCTTACTCACTGAAGCTTTCTTT

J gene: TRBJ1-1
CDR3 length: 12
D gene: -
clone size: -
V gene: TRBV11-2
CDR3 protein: CASLGEGAEAFF
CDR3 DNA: TGTGCCAGCTTAGGGGAGGGGGCTGAAGCTTTCTTT

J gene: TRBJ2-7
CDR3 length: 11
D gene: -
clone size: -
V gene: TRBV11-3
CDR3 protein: CASSFGGEQYF
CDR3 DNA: TGTGCCAGCAGCTTCGGGGGCGAGCAGTACTTC

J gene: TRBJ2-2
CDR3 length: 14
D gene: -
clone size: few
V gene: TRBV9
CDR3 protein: CASSVWGNTGELFF
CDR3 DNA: TGTGCCAGCAGCGTATGGGGGAACACCGGGGAGCTGTTTTTT

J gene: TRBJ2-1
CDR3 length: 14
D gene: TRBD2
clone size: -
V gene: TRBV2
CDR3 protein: CASSVLAGSHEQFF
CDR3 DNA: TGTGCCAGCAGTGTACTAGCGGGATCGCATGAGCAGTTCTTC

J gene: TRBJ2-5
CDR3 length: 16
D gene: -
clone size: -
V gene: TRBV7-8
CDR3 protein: CASSLISGPKEETQYF
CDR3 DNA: TGTGCCAGCAGCTTAATAAGCGGGCCGAAAGAAGAGACCCAGTACTTC

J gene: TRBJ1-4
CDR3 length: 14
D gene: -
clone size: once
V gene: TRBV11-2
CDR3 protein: CASRGPSRIEKLFF
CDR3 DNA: TGTGCCAGCAGAGGGCCGAGTAGAATTGAAAAACTGTTTTTT

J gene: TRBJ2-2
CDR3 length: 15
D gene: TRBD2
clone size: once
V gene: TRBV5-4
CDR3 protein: CASSLPGGSTGELFF
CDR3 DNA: TGTGCCAGCAGCTTGCCCGGGGGGAGCACCGGGGAGCTGTTTTTT

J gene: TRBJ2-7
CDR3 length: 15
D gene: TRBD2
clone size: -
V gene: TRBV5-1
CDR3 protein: CASSLSPGGLYEQYF
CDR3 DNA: TGCGCCAGCAGCCTGTCACCGGGAGGGTTATACGAGCAGTACTTC

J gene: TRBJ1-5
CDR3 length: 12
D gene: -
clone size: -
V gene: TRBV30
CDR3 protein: CAWEPRDGSQHF
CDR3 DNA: TGTGCCTGGGAGCCTAGGGACGGGTCCCAGCATTTT

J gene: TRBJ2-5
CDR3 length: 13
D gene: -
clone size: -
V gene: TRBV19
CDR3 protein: CASSPGPSETQYF
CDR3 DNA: TGTGCCAGTAGCCCGGGGCCGTCTGAGACCCAGTACTTC

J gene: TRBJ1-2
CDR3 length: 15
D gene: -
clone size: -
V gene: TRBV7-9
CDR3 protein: CASSLGEGVNYGYTF
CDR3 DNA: TGTGCCAGCAGCTTAGGGGAGGGGGTTAACTATGGCTACACCTTC

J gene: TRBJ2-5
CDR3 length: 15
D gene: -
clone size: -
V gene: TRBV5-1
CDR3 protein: CASSLVLEGGETQYF
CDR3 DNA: TGCGCCAGCAGCTTGGTTCTCGAGGGTGGGGAGACCCAGTACTTC

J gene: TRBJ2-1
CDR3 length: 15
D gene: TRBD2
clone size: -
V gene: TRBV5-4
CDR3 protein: CASSYVAGSNNEQFF
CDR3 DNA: TGTGCCAGCAGTTATGTAGCGGGCAGTAACAATGAGCAGTTCTTC

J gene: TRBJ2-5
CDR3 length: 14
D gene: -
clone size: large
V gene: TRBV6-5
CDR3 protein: CASRPTTAWETQYF
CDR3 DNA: TGTGCCAGCAGACCGACCACGGCCTGGGAGACCCAGTACTTC